The 24 T cell receptor beta chains reported below all come from one sample, sequenced in a study of T cells in Graves' hyperthyroidism and ophthalmopathy. TCR beta CDR3 region amplification was performed from RNA transcripts. The HTBI primer set drove a first-round RT-PCR of the TCR CDR3. TCRdb re-analysed the multiplex PCR reads in MiXCR, keeping a single row per CDR3 protein. The sample records 340,000 or so distinct CDR3 sequences, 16% being singletons. Sequenced input: blood. The receptors come from a man aged 25 to 40 with Graves' hyperthyroidism.

A single count supports this clonotype. The chain uses TRBV10-3 and TRBJ2-1; D assignment may be TRBD1 or TRBD2 (6 bases each). The germline V gene encodes CDR1 ENHRY and CDR2 SYGVKD. The CDR3 totals 14 residues. Trimming took off 8 bases at V and 10 bases at J, with 21 bases between the two ends. CDR3 amino acids: CAIHEGGSRIEQFF. The CDR3 nucleotides read TGTGCCATCCATGAAGGGGGGTCCCGGATAGAGCAGTTCTTC.

This clonotype has just a few counts. A much larger clone lies one base from this, so it may be a read error. The rearrangement joins TRBV2 to TRBJ2-5; 7 nucleotides line up with TRBD2. The CDR3 spans 14 residues. Germline CDR1 is SNHLY and CDR2 is FYNNEI. CDR3 protein: CASSDLSGKETQCF. The DNA of the CDR3 is TGTGCCAGCAGTGATTTGAGCGGGAAAGAGACCCAGTGCTTC.

The table lists this clonotype with a few counts. V usage is TRBV5-1 and J usage is TRBJ2-5; no reliable D call. The CDR3 spans 14 residues. The germline CDR1 and CDR2 sequences are SGHRS and YFSETQ. Deletions cut 3 bases from V and 5 bases from J, with 14 bases between. The CDR3 region is CASSWVGPGETQYF. The CDR3 DNA sequence: TGCGCCAGCAGCTGGGTGGGCCCAGGTGAGACCCAGTACTTC. Together with reference TRBV5-1 and TRBJ2-5, the CDR3 gives the full variable domain: KAGVTQTPRYLIKTRGQQVTLSCSPISGHRSVSWYQQTPGQGLQFLFEYFSETQRNKGNFPGRFSGRQFSNSRSEMNVSTLELGDSALYLCASSWVGPGETQYFGPGTRLLVL.

This clonotype was recorded at least ten times. The J gene is TRBJ2-1, the V gene TRBV12-3 or TRBV12-4, with TRBD2 matching 9 bases. CDR3 length: 15 amino acids. Trimming took 8 bases from V and 7 from J; bases not matched to a gene: 12. In DNA form, the CDR3 reads TGTGCCAGCTCAAGAATGGCGGGAGGGTTGAATGAGCAGTTCTTC. This gives the protein CASSRMAGGLNEQFF.

This clonotype was detected a few times. This chain connects TRBV12-5 to TRBJ1-2; perhaps TRBD1 as D (6 bases). The CDR3 is 13 residues long. CDR1 is LGHNT and CDR2 is FRNRAP in the germline V gene. With 6 bases removed from V and 4 bases from J, the gap between germline ends came to 12 bases. DNA for the CDR3: TGTGCTAGTGGCTCCAGGGGCCTCTATGGCTACACCTTC. Encoded protein: CASGSRGLYGYTF.

As for this clonotype: A much bigger clone sits one base away, suggesting this may be a read error. The chain is built from TRBV11-2 and TRBJ2-3; D may correspond to TRBD1 or TRBD2 (6 bases each). Looked up from germline, CDR1 is SGHAT and CDR2 is FQNNGV. CDR3 length equals 15 residues. DNA of the CDR3: TGTGCCAGCCCTCCGCGCGGAGGGGACACAGGTACGCAGTATTTT. The encoded protein is CASPPRGGDTGTQYF.

This clonotype was counted many times. The V gene is TRBV7-2, the J gene TRBJ2-2; 8 bases map to TRBD1. The J segment lost 0 bases and the V segment lost 5 bases, leaving 8 bases of the junction unmatched. CDR1 and CDR2 (germline): SGHTA, FQGNSA. The CDR3 consists of 17 residues. The CDR3 bases are TGTGCCAGCAGCCCCCCGGGACAGGTGACGAACACCGGGGAGCTGTTTTTT. Translated: CASSPPGQVTNTGELFF.

The rearrangement uses TRBV19 and TRBJ1-5; no clear D gene. Trimming removed 0 bases at V and 4 bases at J, with 7 bases between. CDR3 length equals 14 residues. Germline V lookup: CDR1 LNHDA, CDR2 SQIVND (reference sequence). CDR3 sequence: CASSIDDSNQPQHF. CDR3 bases: TGTGCCAGTAGTATAGATGATAGTAATCAGCCCCAGCATTTT.

In regard to this clonotype: A much larger clone lies a single base off, so this may be a read error. This sequence joins TRBV6-1 and TRBJ2-7; D not resolved. CDR1 is MNHNS and CDR2 is SASEGT in the germline V gene. The CDR3 length is 12 residues. Trimming cost V 3 bases and J 2 bases, with 5 bases left between them. The CDR3 region is CASSDSTYEQYF. The CDR3, as DNA: TGTGCCAGCAGTGACAGTACCTACGAGCAGTACTTC.

The rearrangement joins TRBV2 to TRBJ2-5; D is undetermined. Germline V CDR1 and CDR2: SNHLY, FYNNEI. The CDR3 consists of 12 residues. The V end lost 8 bases, the J end lost 10 bases, and 17 bases lay between the germline ends. The CDR3 bases are TGTGCCAGCTGGGAAGCCCCAGGTGGCCAGTACTTC. Its translation: CASWEAPGGQYF.

V is TRBV6-1 and J is TRBJ2-2; 9 bases line up with TRBD2. The CDR3 is made up of 16 amino acids. CDR1 is MNHNS and CDR2 is SASEGT in the germline V gene. The ends lost 5 bases at V and 3 bases at J; junction bases unmatched: 7. The CDR3 coding sequence is TGTGCCAGCAGTCGCTTAGCGGGAGAGGACACCGGGGAGCTGTTTTTT. It is translated as CASSRLAGEDTGELFF.

In this sample, this clonotype turned up many times. V usage is TRBV2 and J usage is TRBJ2-7; tentatively, D is TRBD2 (5 bases). The CDR3 consists of 16 residues. Per the germline V gene, CDR1 is SNHLY and CDR2 is FYNNEI. Trimming stripped 4 bases from V and 2 bases from J, with 18 bases between. The CDR3 reads CASSARRSGLTYEQYF. The CDR3 region has the DNA TGTGCCAGCAGTGCCCGAAGGAGCGGCCTAACCTACGAGCAGTACTTC.

The chain combines TRBV7-6 with TRBJ2-1; 9 nucleotides match TRBD2. Germline V gives CDR1 SGHVS, CDR2 FNYEAQ. The CDR3 spans 16 residues. The trim removed 5 bases at V and 5 bases at J, leaving 10 bases unmatched. As DNA, the CDR3 is TGTGCCAGCAGCCGCCCCACTAGCGGGCCGAACAATGAGCAGTTCTTC. It specifies CASSRPTSGPNNEQFF. Variable domain in full (rest from reference TRBV7-6 and TRBJ2-1): GAGVSQSPRYKVTKRGQDVALRCDPISGHVSLYWYRQALGQGPEFLTYFNYEAQQDKSGLPNDRFSAERPEGSISTLTIQRTEQRDSAMYRCASSRPTSGPNNEQFFGPGTRLTVL.

This clonotype was counted a few times. The gene calls are TRBV20-1 and TRBJ1-1; D possibly corresponds to TRBD1 (5 bases). The germline CDR1 and CDR2 sequences are DFQATT and SNEGSKA (reference sequence). The CDR3 spans 12 residues. Between the trimmed V and J ends, which lost 5 bases and 7 bases, there was a span of 14 bases. CDR3 in amino acids: CSARKRGDEAFF. CDR3 DNA sequence: TGCAGTGCTCGAAAGAGAGGGGATGAAGCTTTCTTT.

This clonotype was counted only a few times. The chain has TRBV4-1 and TRBJ1-1; D may be TRBD1 (5 bases). The V gene's germline CDR1 is MGHRA and CDR2 YSYEKL. Trimming took off 3 bases at V and 5 bases at J, with 19 bases between the two ends. The CDR3 extends over 16 amino acids. For the CDR3, the DNA is TGCGCCAGCAGCCATTACGTTGGGGGGTCGGGGACTGAAGCTTTCTTT. It is translated as CASSHYVGGSGTEAFF.

This clonotype was observed at least ten times. The chain links TRBV29-1 to TRBJ2-3, with D unresolved. CDR3 length equals 13 residues. Germline assignment: CDR1 SQVTM and CDR2 ANQGSEA. Trimming removed 4 bases at V and 2 bases at J, with 10 bases between. This chain's CDR3 is CSVALEITDTQYF. For the CDR3, the DNA is TGCAGCGTTGCTTTAGAGATCACAGATACGCAGTATTTT.

The CDR3 protein is CASSSERQGRGNFEAFF. CDR3 nucleotides: TGCGCCAGCAGCTCGGAACGACAGGGGAGGGGGAATTTCGAAGCTTTCTTT. The chain has TRBV5-1 and TRBJ1-1; 8 positions match TRBD1. J was trimmed by 8 bases and V by 3 bases; bases with no gene match: 18. Germline lookup yields CDR1 SGHRS and CDR2 YFSETQ. The CDR3 is made up of 17 amino acids.

The sample holds many counts of this clonotype. The rearrangement uses TRBV30 and TRBJ1-3; D is unresolved. V was pared by 3 bases and J by 8 bases, with 8 bases between. The CDR3 contains 11 residues. Looked up from germline, CDR1 is GTSNPN and CDR2 is SVGIG (reference sequence). The CDR3 nucleotides read TGTGCCTGGAGGACCGGGGACACCATATATTTT. It codes for CAWRTGDTIYF.

In its sample, this clonotype was seen many times. V usage is TRBV3-1 and J usage is TRBJ1-5; tentatively, D is TRBD1 (5 bases). Trimming stripped 6 bases from V and 6 bases from J, with 12 bases between. Per the germline V gene, CDR1 is LGHDT and CDR2 is YNNKEL (reference sequence). The CDR3 is made up of 13 amino acids. This CDR3 is CASSQGGGQPQHF. In DNA form, the CDR3 reads TGTGCCAGCAGTCAGGGTGGGGGTCAGCCCCAGCATTTT.

In this sample, this clonotype turned up many times. The chain uses TRBV18 and TRBJ2-1, with D hard to call. CDR1 and CDR2 (germline): KGHSH, LQKENI. The CDR3 extends over 12 amino acids. With 2 bases removed from V and 6 bases from J, the gap between germline ends came to 5 bases. The CDR3 is CASSPGVNEQFF. CDR3 DNA: TGTGCCAGCTCACCAGGAGTCAATGAGCAGTTCTTC. Using reference TRBV18 and TRBJ2-1 for the parts outside the CDR3, the full variable domain is NAGVMQNPRHLVRRRGQEARLRCSPMKGHSHVYWYRQLPEEGLKFMVYLQKENIIDESGMPKERFSAEFPKEGPSILRIQQVVRGDSAAYFCASSPGVNEQFFGPGTRLTVL.

This clonotype was picked up a small number of times. The chain is built from TRBV27 and TRBJ2-2; no reliable D call. The CDR3 extends over 13 amino acids. Germline CDR1 is MNHEY and CDR2 is SMNVEV (reference sequence). Trimming removed 7 bases at V and 3 bases at J, with 9 bases between. CDR3 sequence reads: CASKGSYTGELFF. CDR3 in DNA: TGTGCCAGCAAGGGCAGCTACACCGGGGAGCTGTTTTTT.

This clonotype was picked up a small number of times. The chain combines TRBV7-9 with TRBJ1-4; D is unresolved. The length of the CDR3 is 15 residues. Germline loops: CDR1 SEHNR, CDR2 FQNEAQ (reference sequence). V was clipped by 4 bases and J by 0 bases, with 9 bases between them. CDR3 protein: CASSWKDATNEKLFF. The CDR3 nucleotides are TGTGCCAGCAGCTGGAAGGACGCAACTAATGAAAAACTGTTTTTT.

In this sample, this clonotype turned up many times. In DNA form, the CDR3 reads TGTGCCAGCAGTACAACAGGGGGAGGAGGCTACACCTTC. Its translation is CASSTTGGGGYTF. The V call is TRBV12-3 or TRBV12-4, the J call TRBJ1-2, with 8 nucleotides matching TRBD1. This CDR3 contains 13 residues. J lost 8 bases, V lost 5 bases, and 7 bases had no gene match.

This clonotype was observed many times. The gene calls are TRBV24-1 and TRBJ2-2, with D perhaps being TRBD1 or TRBD2 (5 bases each). Trimming removed 4 bases from V and 1 base from J, with 12 bases in between. This CDR3 comprises 16 residues. Germline V lookup: CDR1 KGHDR, CDR2 SFDVKD. CDR3 in DNA: TGTGCCACCAGTGACACGGGACGCAAGAACACCGGGGAGCTGTTTTTT. This gives the protein CATSDTGRKNTGELFF.